Presented here are 30 T cell receptor beta chains from one specimen sequenced in a study of blood T cells in healthy people across ages. Together with a sample-barcoded 5' primer, a J-beta primer mix was included in a second PCR lasting roughly 6 to 12 cycles. One entry per CDR3 protein, called by TCRdb with MiXCR from the 5' RACE reads. This sample yields roughly 500,000 distinct CDR3 sequences, of which around 24% are seen a single time; under 9% belongs to the top ten. The sample was also linked to a second study, of T cells of mothers and their children.

Source material: blood. The receptors were gathered from a boy aged 5 to 17 in good health.

In its sample, this clonotype was seen many times. An end of the junction differs from the germline gene, which may be a read error. The CDR3 here is CASSLGPSNNEQFF. For the CDR3, the DNA is TGTGCCAGCAGCTTAGGCCCCTCCAACAATGAGCAGTTCTTC. The chain carries TRBV7-2 and TRBJ2-1; D unresolved. Germline loops: CDR1 SGHTA, CDR2 FQGNSA. This CDR3 is 14 amino acids long.

This chain's CDR3 is CATSRDRRYPGQNTGELFF. CDR3 DNA sequence: TGTGCCACCAGCAGAGATCGGCGCTACCCCGGCCAAAACACCGGGGAGCTGTTTTTT. V is TRBV15 and J is TRBJ2-2, with no clear D. Germline values: CDR1 LNHNV, CDR2 YYDKDF (reference sequence). Trimming stripped 0 bases from V and 2 bases from J, with 19 bases between. The length of the CDR3 is 19 residues.

This clonotype was counted between two and nine times. V gene TRBV27 combines with J gene TRBJ1-5; possibly TRBD1 for D (6 bases). CDR3 length equals 15 residues. The V end was cut by 8 bases, the J end by 2 bases, with 16 bases between. Germline V gene data show CDR1 as MNHEY and CDR2 as SMNVEV (reference sequence). The CDR3 DNA reads TGTGCCAGCTTTTTATGGGGGGGCGGCAATCAGCCCCAGCATTTT. This gives the protein CASFLWGGGNQPQHF.

Concerning this clonotype itself: The junction does not match germline at one end; this may be a read error. The rearrangement joins TRBV27 to TRBJ2-7; D unclear. Germline V gene data show CDR1 as MNHEY and CDR2 as SMNVEV (reference sequence). This CDR3 has 16 residues. The CDR3, as DNA: TGTACCAGCAAGGTGGACGTGAGTGACGTTCGCTACGAGCAGTACTTC. Its protein is CTSKVDVSDVRYEQYF.

The chain couples TRBV28 to TRBJ2-7; D is possibly TRBD2 (5 bases). V dropped 2 bases and J dropped 4 bases, with 12 bases sitting between them. Germline V CDR1 and CDR2: MDHEN, SYDVKM. The length of the CDR3 is 14 residues. The CDR3 region has the DNA TGTGCCAGCAGTTTAGGAGGCCTTCTTTACGAGCAGTACGTC. Translating it yields CASSLGGLLYEQYV.

The chain links TRBV10-3 to TRBJ1-4; 9 bases agree with TRBD1. Germline loops: CDR1 ENHRY, CDR2 SYGVKD. V lost 10 bases and J lost 11; bases outside the gene matches: 11. The CDR3 is 13 residues long. The chain's CDR3 is CATGQGHRRKLFF. CDR3 nucleotides: TGTGCCACCGGACAGGGGCACCGAAGGAAACTGTTTTTT.

For this clonotype: With a much larger clone just one base away, this may be a read error. V usage is TRBV5-5 and J usage is TRBJ2-7, with D possibly being TRBD1 (6 bases). V gave up 0 bases and J gave up 3 bases, with 16 bases separating them. The CDR3 is 16 amino acids. Germline CDR1 reads SGHKS; CDR2 reads YYEKEE (reference sequence). CDR3 protein: CASSLGTEVAFYEQYV. The CDR3 DNA is TGTGCCAGCAGCTTGGGGACAGAAGTTGCTTTCTACGAGCAGTACGTC.

V and J are TRBV5-5 and TRBJ1-4; no clear D gene. This CDR3 is 14 amino acids long. Between the trimmed V and J ends, which lost 1 base and 0 bases, there was a span of 4 bases. The germline V gene has CDR1 SGHKS and CDR2 YYEKEE (reference sequence). CDR3 in amino acids: CASSLTSTNEKLFF. Here the CDR3 DNA reads TGTGCCAGCAGCTTGACGTCAACTAATGAAAAACTGTTTTTT. Looking up the rest from reference TRBV5-5 and TRBJ1-4 gives the full variable domain: DAGVTQSPTHLIKTRGQQVTLRCSPISGHKSVSWYQQVLGQGPQFIFQYYEKEERGRGNFPDRFSARQFPNYSSELNVNALLLGDSALYLCASSLTSTNEKLFFGSGTQLSVL.

This clonotype was counted ten times or more. This chain joins TRBV7-2 and TRBJ2-5; TRBD2 is a possible D gene (6 bases). Germline loops: CDR1 SGHTA, CDR2 FQGNSA. Trimming stripped 1 base from V and 0 bases from J, with 12 bases between. CDR3 size: 16 residues. CDR3 sequence: CASSLVGSGHQETQYF. The CDR3 nucleotides are TGTGCCAGCAGCTTAGTGGGTAGCGGTCACCAAGAGACCCAGTACTTC. The full variable domain, completed using reference TRBV7-2 and TRBJ2-5, is GAGVSQSPSNKVTEKGKDVELRCDPISGHTALYWYRQSLGQGLEFLIYFQGNSAPDKSGLPSDRFSAERTGGSVSTLTIQRTQQEDSAVYLCASSLVGSGHQETQYFGPGTRLLVL.

The V gene is TRBV7-9, the J gene TRBJ1-1; D gene uncertain. The CDR3 has 13 residues. Trimming removed 6 bases from V and 3 bases from J, with 11 bases in between. The germline gives CDR1 SEHNR, CDR2 FQNEAQ (reference sequence). CDR3 DNA: TGTGCCAGCAGGGCCGAGGTCGACACTGAAGCTTTCTTT. Its translation: CASRAEVDTEAFF.

The CDR3 DNA reads TGTGCCATCAACGAGGGGACAGGGATAAGAAACACCTTC. Its protein is CAINEGTGIRNTF. V is TRBV10-3 and J is TRBJ1-2; 9 bases agree with TRBD1. The germline V gene encodes CDR1 ENHRY and CDR2 SYGVKD. The CDR3 has 13 amino acids. Losses at the gene ends were 7 bases for V and 12 bases for J; bases not matched to a gene: 12.

This clonotype occurred a few times. The rearrangement uses TRBV25-1 and TRBJ2-1; 10 bases agree with TRBD2. J gave up 8 bases and V 3 bases, and 4 bases lay outside the gene matches. CDR1 is MGHDK, CDR2 SYGVNS, per germline. This CDR3 spans 14 amino acids. CDR3 coding DNA: TGTGCCAGCAGTGACCCTAGCGGGAGCTATGAGCAGTTCTTC. This sequence encodes CASSDPSGSYEQFF.

V and J are TRBV12-3 or TRBV12-4 and TRBJ1-1; 7 nucleotides agree with TRBD1. With V trimmed by 5 bases and J by 5 bases, 2 bases remained unmatched. CDR3 length: 12 residues. For the CDR3, the DNA is TGTGCCAGCAGTCAGGGGGAAACTGAAGCTTTCTTT. Its protein product is CASSQGETEAFF.

This chain joins TRBV5-5 and TRBJ2-5, with D possibly TRBD1 on 5 matching bases. From germline, CDR1 is SGHKS and CDR2 YYEKEE (reference sequence). Trimming removed 0 bases from V and 1 base from J, with 7 bases in between. The CDR3 has 14 residues. CDR3 in amino acids: CASSLEGVQETQYF. The CDR3 DNA reads TGTGCCAGCAGCTTGGAAGGGGTCCAAGAGACCCAGTACTTC.

Here the CDR3 reads CASSRDRGANTGELFF. Written as DNA, the CDR3 is TGCGCCAGCAGCAGGGACAGGGGGGCGAACACCGGGGAGCTGTTTTTT. The chain carries TRBV5-1 and TRBJ2-2; 11 bases align to TRBD1. CDR1 and CDR2 from the germline V gene are SGHRS and YFSETQ. J gave up 0 bases and V 4 bases, and 2 bases lay outside the gene matches. The CDR3 extends over 16 amino acids. Complete variable domain (other parts from reference TRBV5-1 and TRBJ2-2): KAGVTQTPRYLIKTRGQQVTLSCSPISGHRSVSWYQQTPGQGLQFLFEYFSETQRNKGNFPGRFSGRQFSNSRSEMNVSTLELGDSALYLCASSRDRGANTGELFFGEGSRLTVL.

Only a few counts were recorded for this clonotype. The gene calls are TRBV28 and TRBJ2-2, with 8 positions matching TRBD2. CDR3 length: 15 residues. Germline V CDR1 and CDR2: MDHEN, SYDVKM. With 4 bases clipped from V and 3 bases from J, the junction kept 4 bases outside the gene matches. CDR3 DNA: TGTGCCAGCAGTTCCAGCGGGAGAGACACCGGGGAGCTGTTTTTT. Translated, it gives CASSSSGRDTGELFF.

The genes are TRBV6-5 and TRBJ1-1; D is perhaps TRBD1 (6 bases). V lost 2 bases, J lost 0 bases, and 16 bases lay in between. Germline CDR1 reads MNHEY; CDR2 reads SVGAGI. The CDR3 loop spans 17 amino acids. DNA for the CDR3: TGTGCCAGCAGTTACCCTGAACAGGACAGTATGAACACTGAAGCTTTCTTT. Translation: CASSYPEQDSMNTEAFF.

This chain connects TRBV7-2 to TRBJ2-3, with TRBD2 matching 7 bases. From germline, CDR1 is SGHTA and CDR2 FQGNSA. The CDR3 consists of 15 residues. Losses at the gene ends were 5 bases for V and 2 bases for J; bases not matched to a gene: 7. The CDR3 DNA follows: TGTGCCAGCAGCGGGACTATCGGCATCACAGATACGCAGTATTTT. It yields the protein CASSGTIGITDTQYF.

J is TRBJ2-5 and V is TRBV12-3 or TRBV12-4, with D perhaps matching TRBD1 (6 bases). The germline V and J ends were trimmed by 7 bases and 3 bases, with 15 bases remaining between them. This CDR3 is built from 14 residues. CDR3 residues: CASTDRKGEETQYF. The CDR3 nucleotides are TGTGCCAGCACCGACAGGAAGGGCGAAGAGACCCAGTACTTC.

The J gene is TRBJ2-2, the V gene TRBV5-1; no firm D call. CDR1 and CDR2 (germline): SGHRS, YFSETQ. This CDR3 spans 16 amino acids. Trimming removed 3 bases from V and 5 bases from J, with 17 bases in between. The CDR3 here is CASSSVAHVLTGELFF. The CDR3 DNA reads as TGCGCCAGCAGCTCTGTAGCCCACGTGTTGACCGGGGAGCTGTTTTTT.

This clonotype was counted a few times. The junction shows a germline mismatch at one end, possibly a read error. The V call is TRBV5-8, the J call TRBJ1-6; D is uncertain. The germline gives CDR1 SGHTS, CDR2 YDEGEE. This CDR3 is built from 16 residues. This chain's CDR3 is CTSSLPLTTYNSPLHF. In DNA, the CDR3 is TGTACCAGCAGCTTGCCGCTGACCACCTATAATTCACCCCTCCACTTT.

The chain employs TRBV7-2 and TRBJ1-1; 7 positions agree with TRBD1. This CDR3 comprises 13 residues. Germline CDR1 is SGHTA and CDR2 is FQGNSA. The junction had 2 bases not matched to a gene; V was cut back by 6 bases and J by 1 base. CDR3 in amino acids: CASRGQRNTEAFF. CDR3 coding DNA: TGTGCCAGCAGGGGACAGCGGAACACTGAAGCTTTCTTT.

J is TRBJ2-6 and V is TRBV10-2; D not resolved. V lost 0 bases to trimming and J lost 0 bases, with 12 bases between them. Germline assignment: CDR1 WSHSY and CDR2 SAAADI. There are 18 residues in the CDR3. The CDR3, as DNA: TGCGCCAGCAGTGAGTCAGGCCCCGGTACCTCTGGGGCCAACGTCCTGACTTTC. Encoded protein: CASSESGPGTSGANVLTF.

The V gene is TRBV4-3, the J gene TRBJ2-7, with TRBD1 identical over 10 bases. After removal of 5 bases from V and 3 bases from J, the junction contained 7 bases not matched to a gene. This CDR3 contains 15 residues. Germline assignment: CDR1 LGHNA and CDR2 YSLEER. The CDR3 spells CASSYDRGLLYEQYF. The CDR3 coding sequence is TGCGCCAGCAGCTATGACAGGGGGCTGCTCTACGAGCAGTACTTC.

This clonotype came up a few times. The genes are TRBV5-5 and TRBJ1-5; TRBD1 aligns across 8 bases. From germline, CDR1 is SGHKS and CDR2 YYEKEE (reference sequence). The ends lost 0 bases at V and 4 bases at J; junction bases unmatched: 6. The CDR3 is 16 residues long. In DNA form, the CDR3 reads TGTGCCAGCAGCTTGGGAGGGACAGGTACGAATCAGCCCCAGCATTTT. Its protein product is CASSLGGTGTNQPQHF.

The V gene is TRBV24-1, the J gene TRBJ2-6, with 8 bases that match TRBD1. The V gene's germline CDR1 is KGHDR and CDR2 SFDVKD. This CDR3 has 18 amino acids. J lost 0 bases, V lost 4 bases, and 7 bases had no gene match. The CDR3 region has the DNA TGTGCCACCAGTGACAAGGACAGGGTCGGCTCTGGGGCCAACGTCCTGACTTTC. This gives the protein CATSDKDRVGSGANVLTF.

This clonotype was observed a handful of times. V and J are TRBV6-2 or TRBV6-3 and TRBJ1-6; D gene ambiguous. Deletions cut 0 bases from V and 7 bases from J, with 4 bases between. Per germline, CDR1 MNHEY and CDR2 SVGEGT. The CDR3 spans 13 residues. The CDR3 region is CASSYSENSPLHF. CDR3 bases: TGTGCCAGCAGTTACTCTGAGAATTCACCCCTCCACTTT.

The genes are TRBV11-2 and TRBJ1-3; D is undetermined. V lost 2 bases and J lost 1, with 12 bases in between. CDR1 is SGHAT, CDR2 FQNNGV, per germline. This CDR3 has 16 residues. CDR3 sequence: CASSLRRVGSGNTIYF. CDR3 DNA sequence: TGTGCCAGCAGCTTAAGAAGGGTAGGGTCTGGAAACACCATATATTTT.

The rearrangement joins TRBV29-1 to TRBJ1-4, with TRBD1 identical over 7 bases. V shed 7 bases, J shed 4 bases, and the junction held 6 bases outside the gene matches. Germline-derived CDR1 and CDR2 are SQVTM and ANQGSEA. CDR3 length equals 13 residues. CDR3 nucleotide sequence: TGCAGCGGCTACGGACAGGATAATGAAAAACTGTTTTTT. Its translation is CSGYGQDNEKLFF.

The rearrangement uses TRBV9 and TRBJ1-2, with D possibly being TRBD1 (6 bases). Germline V gene lookup returns CDR1 SGDLS and CDR2 YYNGEE. V lost 0 bases and J lost 4, with 13 bases in between. CDR3 size: 15 residues. CDR3 coding DNA: TGTGCCAGCAGCGTAGAAGGGGGGCGCGGCTATGGCTACACCTTC. Encoded protein: CASSVEGGRGYGYTF.